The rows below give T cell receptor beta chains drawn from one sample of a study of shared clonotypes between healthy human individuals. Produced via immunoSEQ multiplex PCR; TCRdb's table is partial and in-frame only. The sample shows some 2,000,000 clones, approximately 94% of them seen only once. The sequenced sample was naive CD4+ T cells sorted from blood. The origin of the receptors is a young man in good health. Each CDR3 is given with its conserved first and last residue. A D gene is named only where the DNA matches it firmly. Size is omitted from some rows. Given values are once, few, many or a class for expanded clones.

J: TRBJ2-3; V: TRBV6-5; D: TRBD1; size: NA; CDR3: CASNRQGSRTDTQYF; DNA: TGTGCCAGCAATCGACAGGGATCCCGCACAGATACGCAGTATTTT
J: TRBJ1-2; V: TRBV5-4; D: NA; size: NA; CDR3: CASSPSWGMDGYTF; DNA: TGTGCCAGCAGCCCCAGCTGGGGGATGGATGGCTACACCTTC
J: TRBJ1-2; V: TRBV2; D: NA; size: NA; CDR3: CASSEARDYGYTF; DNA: TGTGCCAGCAGTGAAGCGCGAGACTATGGCTACACCTTC
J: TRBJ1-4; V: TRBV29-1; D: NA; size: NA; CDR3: CSVVVGGPRVGLFF; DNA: TGCAGCGTGGTGGTCGGGGGACCAAGGGTAGGACTGTTTTTT
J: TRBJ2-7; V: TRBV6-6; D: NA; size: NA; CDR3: CASSYDGTYEQYF; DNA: TGTGCCAGCAGTTACGACGGAACCTACGAGCAGTACTTC
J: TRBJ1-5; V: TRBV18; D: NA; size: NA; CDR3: CASSPNSDQPQHF; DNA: TGTGCCAGCTCACCAAACTCAGATCAGCCCCAGCATTTT
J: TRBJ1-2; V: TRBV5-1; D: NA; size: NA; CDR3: CASSSEGANYGYTF; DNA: TGCGCCAGTAGTTCTGAGGGGGCTAACTATGGCTACACCTTC
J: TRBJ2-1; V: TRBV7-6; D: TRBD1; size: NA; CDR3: CASSSMGQIGEQFF; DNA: TGTGCCAGCAGCTCAATGGGACAGATCGGTGAGCAGTTCTTC
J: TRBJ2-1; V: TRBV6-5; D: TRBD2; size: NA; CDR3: CASSYGGLAGDNEQFF; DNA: TGTGCCAGCAGTTACGGGGGACTAGCGGGGGACAATGAGCAGTTCTTC
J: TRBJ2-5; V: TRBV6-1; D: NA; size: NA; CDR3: CASSEVTSQETQYF; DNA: TGTGCCAGCAGTGAAGTCACGAGCCAAGAGACCCAGTACTTC
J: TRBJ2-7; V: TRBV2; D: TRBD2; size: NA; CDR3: CASSEAKLAGAGEQYF; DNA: TGTGCCAGCAGTGAAGCGAAACTAGCGGGAGCGGGTGAGCAGTACTTC
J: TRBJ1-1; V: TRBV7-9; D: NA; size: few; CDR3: CASGAMNTEAFF; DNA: TGTGCCAGCGGGGCCATGAACACTGAAGCTTTCTTT
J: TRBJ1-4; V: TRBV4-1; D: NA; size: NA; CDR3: CASSQEKGVTNEKLFF; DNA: TGCGCCAGCAGCCAGGAAAAAGGGGTCACTAATGAAAAACTGTTTTTT
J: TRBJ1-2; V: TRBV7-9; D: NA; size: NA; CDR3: CASSLNYGDGYTF; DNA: TGTGCCAGCAGCCTTAATTACGGGGATGGCTACACCTTC
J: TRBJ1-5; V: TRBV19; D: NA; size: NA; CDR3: CASIPGGSNQPQHF; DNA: TGTGCCAGTATCCCCGGAGGGAGCAATCAGCCCCAGCATTTT
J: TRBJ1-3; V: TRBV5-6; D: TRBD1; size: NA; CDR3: CASSLDFWTGAGNTIYF; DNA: TGTGCCAGCAGCTTGGACTTCTGGACAGGAGCGGGAAACACCATATATTTT
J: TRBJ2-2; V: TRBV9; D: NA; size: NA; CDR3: CASSVGARSDTGELFF; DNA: TGTGCCAGCAGCGTAGGTGCGCGATCGGACACCGGGGAGCTGTTTTTT
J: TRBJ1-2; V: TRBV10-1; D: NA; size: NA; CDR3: CASSKTPQDGYTF; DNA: TGCGCCAGCAGCAAGACTCCCCAGGATGGCTACACCTTC
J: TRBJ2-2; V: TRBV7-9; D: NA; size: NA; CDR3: CASSLERVRNTGELFF; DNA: TGTGCCAGCAGCTTGGAGCGGGTCAGAAACACCGGGGAGCTGTTTTTT
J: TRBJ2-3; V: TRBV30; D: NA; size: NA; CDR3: CAWSVQPDTQYF; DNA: TGTGCCTGGAGTGTGCAGCCAGATACGCAGTATTTT
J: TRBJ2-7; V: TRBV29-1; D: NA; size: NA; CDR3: CSVVNRRSYEQYF; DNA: TGCAGCGTTGTCAACAGACGGTCCTACGAGCAGTACTTC
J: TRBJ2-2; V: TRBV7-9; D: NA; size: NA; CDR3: CASSLTGNTGELFF; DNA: TGTGCCAGTTCTTTGACAGGAAACACCGGGGAGCTGTTTTTT